This T cell receptor beta chain stems from a study of blood T cell repertoires in COVID-19. Study overall: The origin of the acute and convalescent COVID-19 samples was the United States, Italy and Spain. T cells, B-cell-depleted T cells, or PBMCs provided the cDNA or gDNA that served as material.

The CDR3 covers 13 residues. Original handling: Nucleated cell number was recorded as an estimate derived from reference gene primer amplification. Here immunoSEQ multiplex PCR was the method, and the copy in TCRdb shows in-frame clones only, minus some. That table is the source of V, J and clone size, and D and trimming were worked out from the DNA. The sample shows about 280,000 clones, around 90% of them seen only once. The genes are TRBV21-1 and TRBJ1-5; the table calls TRBD1, which could not be checked here. TRBV21-1 is annotated as a pseudogene. The sequenced sample was peripheral blood. The TCR originated in a man aged 18 to 29 with active or convalescent COVID-19. The DNA of the CDR3 is TGTGCCAGCAGGGACACCCGCAATCAGCCCCAGCATTTT. This translates into CASRDTRNQPQHF.